Given below is one T cell receptor (beta chain) in context. The sample originates from a study of blood T cell repertoires in COVID-19. About the study: Researchers got acute and convalescent COVID-19 samples from the United States, Italy and Spain. PBMCs, B-cell-depleted T cells, or T cells were the source of the cDNA or gDNA that made up the material.

Participants spanned ages roughly 18 to 90 years and resided in 20 to 30 US areas. Clones were read by immunoSEQ multiplex PCR, and TCRdb kept only the in-frame ones, dropping some. The data show about 180,000 clones, with roughly 89% seen just once and about 2.2% held by the top ten. CDR3 length: 15 amino acids. Germline lookup yields CDR1 LGHNA and CDR2 YNFKEQ. Trimming cost V 4 bases and J 3 bases, with 12 bases left between them. This rearrangement joins TRBV4-2 to TRBJ2-2, with TRBD2 as a possible D gene (5 bases). Material for sequencing was PBMCs or T cells enriched from blood (not recorded which). This sequence originates from a woman aged 40-49 years with acute COVID-19. CDR3 region: CASSRPEVDTGELFF. For the CDR3, the DNA is TGTGCCAGCAGCCGCCCGGAGGTAGACACCGGGGAGCTGTTTTTT.